Below are 18 T cell receptor beta chains sequenced from a single sample in a study of T cell changes during pregnancy in multiple sclerosis. Produced via immunoSEQ multiplex PCR; TCRdb's table is partial and in-frame only. The table records 85,000 to 100,000 clones, around 93% of them present only once. The source was peripheral blood, collected before pregnancy. The source is a female donor with multiple sclerosis, enrolled in a pregnancy study.

This clone showed up just once. CDR3 in amino acids: CASSPKGTGTYEQYF. The CDR3 coding sequence is TGTGCCAGCTCACCAAAGGGGACAGGGACCTACGAGCAGTACTTC. The chain has TRBV18 and TRBJ2-7; 9 bases fit TRBD1. In germline, CDR1 is KGHSH, CDR2 LQKENI. This CDR3 region has 15 residues. Trimming at V came to 2 bases and at J to 2 bases, leaving 4 bases not matched to a gene.

As concerns this clone: Other DNA variants within this sample encode the same CDR3. V gene TRBV6-6 combines with J gene TRBJ2-2; D perhaps matches TRBD2 (5 bases). The germline V gene encodes CDR1 MNHNY and CDR2 SVGAGI (reference sequence). V lost 2 bases to trimming and J lost 4 bases, with 11 bases between them. This CDR3 has 15 amino acids. The CDR3: CASSYGEGGTGELFF. CDR3 in DNA: TGTGCCAGCAGTTACGGTGAGGGTGGCACCGGGGAGCTGTTTTTT.

The chain is built from TRBV29-1 and TRBJ1-2; 8 nucleotides agree with TRBD1. This CDR3 spans 13 amino acids. With V trimmed by 4 bases and J by 3 bases, 4 bases remained unmatched. CDR1 and CDR2 from the germline V gene are SQVTM and ANQGSEA. The DNA for the CDR3 is TGCAGCGTTGGGAACAGGGGGGACTATGGCTACACCTTC. This encodes CSVGNRGDYGYTF. Full variable domain (outside the CDR3, taken from reference TRBV29-1 and TRBJ1-2): SAVISQKPSRDICQRGTSLTIQCQVDSQVTMMFWYRQQPGQSLTLIATANQGSEATYESGFVIDKFPISRPNLTFSTLTVSNMSPEDSSIYLCSVGNRGDYGYTFGSGTRLTVV.

V is TRBV18 and J is TRBJ2-3, with TRBD1 as a possible D gene (6 bases). Per germline, CDR1 KGHSH and CDR2 LQKENI. The V gene lost 3 bases and the J gene lost 2 bases, with 12 bases spanning the gap. CDR3 length: 15 residues. This CDR3 is CASSPLTGLTDTQYF. The CDR3 DNA is TGTGCCAGCTCACCCCTGACAGGCCTCACAGATACGCAGTATTTT.

Only one count was recorded for this clone. This chain uses TRBV9 with TRBJ2-7, with D possibly being TRBD1 (6 bases). The CDR3 has 15 amino acids. Trimming shortened V by 4 bases and J by 5 bases, and 19 bases separated the two germline ends. Germline V gene lookup returns CDR1 SGDLS and CDR2 YYNGEE. The CDR3 region has the DNA TGTGCCAGCAGCCCCCGCTGGGGGCAGGTGGACGAGCAGTACTTC. It translates to CASSPRWGQVDEQYF.

This clone was observed a single time. The rearrangement uses TRBV5-4 and TRBJ2-7, with TRBD2 matching 10 bases. J was trimmed by 6 bases and V by 0 bases; bases with no gene match: 9. Germline V gene sequence: CDR1 SGHNT, CDR2 YYREEE (reference sequence). This CDR3 comprises 16 residues. The CDR3 nucleotides read TGTGCCAGCAGCTTGGGGGCTAGCGGGAGTGGAAGCGAGCAGTACTTC. Its protein product is CASSLGASGSGSEQYF.

The genes are TRBV2 and TRBJ2-4, with D possibly being TRBD2 (6 bases). The CDR3 has 15 residues. Germline-derived CDR1 and CDR2 are SNHLY and FYNNEI. V dropped 7 bases and J dropped 7 bases, with 20 bases sitting between them. The CDR3 sequence is CASNPRTKRGNIQYF. CDR3 DNA: TGTGCCAGCAACCCCCGGACAAAACGGGGGAACATTCAGTACTTC.

This clone was found once. This chain joins TRBV2 and TRBJ1-1, with 10 bases fitting TRBD1. CDR3 length equals 17 residues. Trimming removed 6 bases from V and 4 bases from J; junction bases left unmatched: 14. Germline V gene lookup returns CDR1 SNHLY and CDR2 FYNNEI. The CDR3 region has the DNA TGTGCCAGCAGGGAAAGACAGGGGGCTCCCCTGGGCACTGAAGCTTTCTTT. It encodes CASRERQGAPLGTEAFF.

This chain connects TRBV27 to TRBJ1-4; 7 bases are shared with TRBD1. The CDR3 covers 16 residues. V trimming: 0 bases; J trimming: 4 bases; junction bases outside the gene matches: 5. Germline CDR1 and CDR2: MNHEY and SMNVEV (reference sequence). The CDR3 DNA is TGTGCCAGCAGTTTATCCCCCGACAGGGTTAATGAAAAACTGTTTTTT. This sequence encodes CASSLSPDRVNEKLFF.

The V and J genes are TRBV6-1 and TRBJ2-7; 12 bases are a match to TRBD2. The germline V gene has CDR1 MNHNS and CDR2 SASEGT. This CDR3 has 15 residues. The V segment lost 3 bases and the J segment 7 bases; nucleotides outside the gene matches: 7. The CDR3: CASSEATSGRGEQYF. CDR3 DNA: TGTGCCAGCAGTGAGGCGACTAGCGGGAGAGGGGAGCAGTACTTC.

The chain joins TRBV9 to TRBJ1-6, with D maybe TRBD1 (5 bases). Trimming shortened V by 0 bases and J by 7 bases, and 11 bases separated the two germline ends. The CDR3 sequence is 15 residues long. Germline loops: CDR1 SGDLS, CDR2 YYNGEE. CDR3 protein: CASSVGPGWNSPLHF. DNA of the CDR3: TGTGCCAGCAGCGTAGGTCCAGGGTGGAATTCACCCCTCCACTTT.

This clone was counted between two and nine times. The chain employs TRBV7-6 and TRBJ2-7; no clear D gene. The ends were cut back, 1 base at V and 3 bases at J, with 7 bases in the middle. Looked up from germline, CDR1 is SGHVS and CDR2 is FNYEAQ. This CDR3 is 13 amino acids long. CDR3 amino acids: CASSLGPDYEQYF. As DNA, the CDR3 is TGTGCCAGCAGCTTAGGTCCAGACTACGAGCAGTACTTC.

A few counts support this clone. The chain couples TRBV5-1 to TRBJ2-7, with D perhaps TRBD1 (6 bases). V was pared by 3 bases and J by 4 bases, with 20 bases between. Germline V gene lookup returns CDR1 SGHRS and CDR2 YFSETQ. The CDR3 sequence is 16 residues long. This CDR3 is CASSWGNQGIGYEQYF. The CDR3 DNA reads as TGCGCCAGCAGCTGGGGGAATCAGGGGATCGGGTACGAGCAGTACTTC.

This chain connects TRBV27 to TRBJ2-1, with 9 bases matching TRBD2. This CDR3 has 20 amino acids. J lost 7 bases, V lost 1 base, and 20 bases had no gene match. Germline CDR1 reads MNHEY; CDR2 reads SMNVEV (reference sequence). The CDR3 DNA reads TGTGCCAGCAGTTTATACCCGCGTTGGGGGGCGGGGGGGCCGGATAATGAGCAGTTCTTC. This encodes CASSLYPRWGAGGPDNEQFF.

V is TRBV6-5 and J is TRBJ2-4; tentative D call: TRBD2 (5 bases). Germline values: CDR1 MNHEY, CDR2 SVGAGI. The CDR3 consists of 14 residues. V was pared by 6 bases and J by 2 bases, with 11 bases between. CDR3 sequence: CASRPWESKNIQYF. For the CDR3, the DNA is TGTGCCAGCAGGCCATGGGAGTCCAAAAACATTCAGTACTTC.

The V and J genes are TRBV19 and TRBJ1-2; 9 nucleotides match TRBD1. Trimming removed 5 bases from V and 5 bases from J; junction bases left unmatched: 6. In germline, CDR1 is LNHDA, CDR2 SQIVND (reference sequence). The CDR3 totals 14 residues. This CDR3 is CASSHLGTGYGYTF. Here the CDR3 DNA reads TGTGCCAGTAGTCACCTTGGGACAGGGTATGGCTACACCTTC.

This clone was recorded once. The CDR3 nucleotides read TGCGCCAGCAGCTTGCTGGTCGGGGGTGGGCAAGAGACCCAGTACTTC. Amino acids: CASSLLVGGGQETQYF. This sequence joins TRBV5-1 and TRBJ2-5; tentative D call: TRBD2 (6 bases). This CDR3 has 16 amino acids. The V gene lost 1 base and the J gene lost 2 bases, with 15 bases spanning the gap. The germline V gene has CDR1 SGHRS and CDR2 YFSETQ.

The V gene is TRBV5-1, the J gene TRBJ2-5, with D tentatively TRBD1 (6 bases). The CDR3 is made up of 15 amino acids. Germline V gives CDR1 SGHRS, CDR2 YFSETQ. V lost 0 bases, J lost 3 bases, and 12 bases lay in between. In DNA form, the CDR3 reads TGCGCCAGCAGCTTGGAACAGGGAAGGGAAGAGACCCAGTACTTC. Protein: CASSLEQGREETQYF.